This T cell receptor (beta chain) emerged from a study of blood T cell repertoires in COVID-19. Study-level background: Sources were T cells, B-cell-depleted T cells, or PBMCs; the material itself was cDNA or gDNA.

This CDR3 has 15 residues. From germline, CDR1 is SGHKS and CDR2 YYEKEE (reference sequence). V was pared by 7 bases and J by 4 bases, with 11 bases of the junction left unmatched. Each participant's cohort was designated according to participant-reported clinical history. Original handling: Estimated nucleated cell counts came from reference gene primer amplification. Sequencing used immunoSEQ multiplex PCR; TCRdb keeps in-frame clones, though not all of them. The V and J calls and clone size were taken over from that table, and D and trimming were inferred from the DNA. The sample carries 150,000 or so clones, around nine tenths recorded once.

The chain uses TRBV5-5 and TRBJ1-2; TRBD1 matches 9 bases. The clonotype comes from a woman aged 25 to 45 with acute COVID-19. The specimen was PBMCs or T cells enriched from blood (not recorded which). Written as DNA, the CDR3 is TGTGCCAGCCGGCTACAGGGGGCTGATTCCTATGGCTACACCTTC. Translated: CASRLQGADSYGYTF.